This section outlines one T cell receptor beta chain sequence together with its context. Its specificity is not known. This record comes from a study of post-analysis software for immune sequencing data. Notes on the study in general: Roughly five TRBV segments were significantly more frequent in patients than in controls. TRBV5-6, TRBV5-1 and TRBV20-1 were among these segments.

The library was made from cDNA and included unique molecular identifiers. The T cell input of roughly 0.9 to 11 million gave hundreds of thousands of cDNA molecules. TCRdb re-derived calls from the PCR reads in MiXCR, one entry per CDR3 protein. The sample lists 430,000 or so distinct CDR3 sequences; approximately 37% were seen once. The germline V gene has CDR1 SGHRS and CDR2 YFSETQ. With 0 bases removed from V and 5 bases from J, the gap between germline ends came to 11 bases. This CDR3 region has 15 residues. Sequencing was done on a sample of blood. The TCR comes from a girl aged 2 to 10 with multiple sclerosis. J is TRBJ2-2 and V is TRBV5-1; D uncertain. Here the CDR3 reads CASSLGGPLTGELFF. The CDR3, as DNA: TGCGCCAGCAGCTTGGGCGGACCCCTAACCGGGGAGCTGTTTTTT.